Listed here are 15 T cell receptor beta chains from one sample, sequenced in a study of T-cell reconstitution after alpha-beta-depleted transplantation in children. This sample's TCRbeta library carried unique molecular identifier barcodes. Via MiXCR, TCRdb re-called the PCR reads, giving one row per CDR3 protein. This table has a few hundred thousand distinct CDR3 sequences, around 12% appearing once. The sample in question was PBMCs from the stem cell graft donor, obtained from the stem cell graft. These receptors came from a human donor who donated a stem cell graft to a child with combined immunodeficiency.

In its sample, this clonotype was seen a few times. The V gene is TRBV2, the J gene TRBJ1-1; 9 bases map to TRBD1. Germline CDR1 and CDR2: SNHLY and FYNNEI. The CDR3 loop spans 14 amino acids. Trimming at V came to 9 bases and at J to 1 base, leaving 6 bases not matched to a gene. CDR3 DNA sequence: TGTGCCAGAGGACCGGGACAGGGGAACACTGAAGCTTTCTTT. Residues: CARGPGQGNTEAFF.

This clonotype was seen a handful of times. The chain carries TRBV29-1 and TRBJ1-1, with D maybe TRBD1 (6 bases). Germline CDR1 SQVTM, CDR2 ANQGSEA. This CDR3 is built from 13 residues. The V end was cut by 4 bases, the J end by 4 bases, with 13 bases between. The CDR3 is CSVVGRGGTEAFF. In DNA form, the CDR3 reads TGCAGCGTTGTGGGCAGGGGCGGCACTGAAGCTTTCTTT. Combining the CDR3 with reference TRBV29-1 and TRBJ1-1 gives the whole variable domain SAVISQKPSRDICQRGTSLTIQCQVDSQVTMMFWYRQQPGQSLTLIATANQGSEATYESGFVIDKFPISRPNLTFSTLTVSNMSPEDSSIYLCSVVGRGGTEAFFGQGTRLTVV.

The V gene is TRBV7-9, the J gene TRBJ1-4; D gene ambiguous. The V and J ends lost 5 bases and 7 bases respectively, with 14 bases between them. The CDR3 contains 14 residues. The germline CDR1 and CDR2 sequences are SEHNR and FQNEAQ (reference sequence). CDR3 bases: TGTGCCAGCAGCGATAAGGCGGATCTTGAAAAACTGTTTTTT. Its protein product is CASSDKADLEKLFF.

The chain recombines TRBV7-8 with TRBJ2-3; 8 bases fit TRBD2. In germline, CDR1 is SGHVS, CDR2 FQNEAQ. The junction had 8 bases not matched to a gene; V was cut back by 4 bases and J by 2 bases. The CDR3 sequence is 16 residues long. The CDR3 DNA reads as TGTGCCAGCAGCTCAGAGATTAGCGGGGACACAGATACGCAGTATTTT. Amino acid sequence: CASSSEISGDTDTQYF.

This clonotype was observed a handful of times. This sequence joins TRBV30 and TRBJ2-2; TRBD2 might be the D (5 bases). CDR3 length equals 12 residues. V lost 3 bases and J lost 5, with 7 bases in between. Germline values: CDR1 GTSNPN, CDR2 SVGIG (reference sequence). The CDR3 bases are TGTGCCTGGAGCGGGGATACCGGGGAGCTGTTTTTT. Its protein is CAWSGDTGELFF.

In DNA form, the CDR3 reads TGTGCCAGCAGCTCCCCCTCCCGGACAGATACGCAGTATTTT. This codes for CASSSPSRTDTQYF. The chain has TRBV7-9 and TRBJ2-3; D unclear. V shed 4 bases and J shed 3 bases, with 11 bases lying between them. The length of the CDR3 is 14 residues. Germline CDR1 and CDR2: SEHNR and FQNEAQ (reference sequence).

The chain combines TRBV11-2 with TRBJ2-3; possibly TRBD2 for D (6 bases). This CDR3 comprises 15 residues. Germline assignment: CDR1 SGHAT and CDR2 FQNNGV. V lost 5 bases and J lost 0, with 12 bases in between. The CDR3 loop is CASSQRAGSTDTQYF. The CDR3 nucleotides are TGTGCCAGCAGCCAGAGAGCGGGTAGCACAGATACGCAGTATTTT.

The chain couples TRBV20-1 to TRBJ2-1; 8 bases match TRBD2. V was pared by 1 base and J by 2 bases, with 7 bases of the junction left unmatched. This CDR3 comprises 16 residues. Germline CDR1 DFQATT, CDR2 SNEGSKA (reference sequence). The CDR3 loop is CSARGWREVTYNEQFF. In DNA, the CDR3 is TGCAGTGCTAGAGGCTGGCGGGAGGTTACCTACAATGAGCAGTTCTTC.

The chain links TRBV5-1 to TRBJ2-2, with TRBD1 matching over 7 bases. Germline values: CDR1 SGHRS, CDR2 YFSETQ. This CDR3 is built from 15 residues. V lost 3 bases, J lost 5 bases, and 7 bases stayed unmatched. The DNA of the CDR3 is TGCGCCAGCAGCTACAGGGACAGTAGAACCGGGGAGCTGTTTTTT. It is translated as CASSYRDSRTGELFF.

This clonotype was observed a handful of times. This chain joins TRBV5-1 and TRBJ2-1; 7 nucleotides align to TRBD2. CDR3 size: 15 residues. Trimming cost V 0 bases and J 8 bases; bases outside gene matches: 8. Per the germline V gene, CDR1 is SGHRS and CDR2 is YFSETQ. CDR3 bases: TGCGCCAGCAGCTTGGCCGCGCGGGAGATCGATGAGCAGTTCTTC. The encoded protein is CASSLAAREIDEQFF.

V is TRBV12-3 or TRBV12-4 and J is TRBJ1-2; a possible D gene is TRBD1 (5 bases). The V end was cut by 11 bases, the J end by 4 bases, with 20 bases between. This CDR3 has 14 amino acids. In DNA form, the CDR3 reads TGTGCCGCCCGCCGGGGGGGGTCGGGCTATGGCTACACCTTC. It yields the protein CAARRGGSGYGYTF.

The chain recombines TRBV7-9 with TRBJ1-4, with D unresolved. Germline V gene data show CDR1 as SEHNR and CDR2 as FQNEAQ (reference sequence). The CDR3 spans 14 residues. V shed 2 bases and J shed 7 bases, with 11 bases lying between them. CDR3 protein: CASSLYEAGEKLFF. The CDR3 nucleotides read TGTGCCAGCAGCTTATATGAAGCTGGTGAAAAACTGTTTTTT.

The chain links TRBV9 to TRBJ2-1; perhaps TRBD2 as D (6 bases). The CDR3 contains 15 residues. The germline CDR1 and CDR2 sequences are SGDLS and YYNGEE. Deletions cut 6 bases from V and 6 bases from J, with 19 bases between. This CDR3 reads CASTRWDSKANEQFF. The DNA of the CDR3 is TGTGCCAGCACCCGATGGGACTCCAAGGCCAATGAGCAGTTCTTC.

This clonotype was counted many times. The CDR3 DNA is TGTGCCAGCAGTTCCGGGACGGTCGCCCGGGGGGATACGCAGTATTTT. It yields the protein CASSSGTVARGDTQYF. The rearrangement links TRBV5-8 to TRBJ2-3; TRBD2 is a possible D gene (6 bases). The CDR3 consists of 16 residues. V gave up 5 bases and J gave up 6 bases, with 22 bases separating them. Germline V CDR1 and CDR2: SGHTS, YDEGEE. Combining the CDR3 with reference TRBV5-8 and TRBJ2-3 gives the whole variable domain EAGVTQSPTHLIKTRGQQATLRCSPISGHTSVYWYQQALGLGLQFLLWYDEGEERNRGNFPPRFSGRQFPNYSSELNVNALELEDSALYLCASSSGTVARGDTQYFGPGTRLTVL.

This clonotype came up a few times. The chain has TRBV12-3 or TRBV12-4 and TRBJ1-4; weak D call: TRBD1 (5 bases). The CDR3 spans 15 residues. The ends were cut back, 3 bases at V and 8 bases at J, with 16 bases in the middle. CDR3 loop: CASSLGVGTLEKLFF. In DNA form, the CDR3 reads TGTGCCAGCAGTTTGGGGGTCGGGACTCTGGAAAAACTGTTTTTT.